A single sample is the source of the 32 T cell receptor beta chains below, sequenced in a study of T cells after yellow fever vaccination (dated by TCRdb to the late 2010s). Libraries were made using 5' RACE. This sample was sequenced with an Illumina NovaSeq 6000. Through fastp at Q25 and MiXCR, TCRdb rebuilt clones from the public reads, retaining in-frame beta chains. Every distinct CDR3 protein forms one entry, paired with its most common genes and DNA. A total of 340,000 or so distinct CDR3 sequences appear in this sample, about an eighth of them only once. The ten largest clones take up 2.5% to 4% of the sample. The treatment or condition label, read with the paper, signifies: live attenuated yellow fever vaccine strain. Source: CD4+ T cells sorted from PBMCs, taken 15 days after the yellow fever booster vaccination. These receptor sequences come from a man younger than 35 who received the YFV17D yellow fever vaccine.

The V call is TRBV7-8, the J call TRBJ2-7, with a tentative D call TRBD1 (6 bases). The CDR3 is 16 residues long. Trimming pared 5 bases from V and 9 bases from J, leaving 26 bases between. CDR1 is SGHVS, CDR2 FQNEAQ, per germline. The CDR3 DNA sequence: TGTGCCAGCAGCCCATCCGCCGGGACCGCAGGGGAGAGGCAGTACGTC. Translation: CASSPSAGTAGERQYV.

This clonotype was seen a handful of times. The CDR3 is CATSHPRLAGGRVTDTQYF. The CDR3, as DNA: TGTGCCACCAGCCATCCGAGACTAGCGGGGGGGCGAGTCACAGATACGCAGTATTTT. The rearrangement joins TRBV15 to TRBJ2-3; 14 bases align to TRBD2. V gave up 5 bases and J gave up 2 bases; unmatched junction bases: 12. Germline CDR1 reads LNHNV; CDR2 reads YYDKDF (reference sequence). The CDR3 extends over 19 amino acids.

The V call is TRBV10-3, the J call TRBJ2-5, with D perhaps TRBD2 (5 bases). Trimming removed 6 bases from V and 4 bases from J, with 12 bases in between. CDR3 size: 13 residues. Germline-derived CDR1 and CDR2 are ENHRY and SYGVKD. For the CDR3, the DNA is TGTGCCATCAGGGACTCCGCGACAGAGACCCAGTACTTC. Its translation: CAIRDSATETQYF.

CDR3 protein: CASKRELYEQYV. The CDR3, as DNA: TGTGCCAGCAAGAGGGAGCTCTACGAGCAGTACGTC. The chain joins TRBV2 to TRBJ2-7, with a possible D match to TRBD2 (5 bases). Germline CDR1 SNHLY, CDR2 FYNNEI. V was clipped by 7 bases and J by 3 bases, with 10 bases between them. The CDR3 contains 12 residues.

The chain has TRBV20-1 and TRBJ2-3, with a weak D call TRBD2 (5 bases). Between the trimmed V and J ends, which lost 0 bases and 2 bases, there was a span of 12 bases. The V gene's germline CDR1 is DFQATT and CDR2 SNEGSKA (reference sequence). The length of the CDR3 is 15 residues. The CDR3 spells CSARDSPGNTDTQYF. DNA for the CDR3: TGCAGTGCTAGAGATTCACCGGGGAACACAGATACGCAGTATTTT.

The chain employs TRBV4-1 and TRBJ2-1, with D perhaps TRBD2 (6 bases). Germline lookup yields CDR1 MGHRA and CDR2 YSYEKL. Trimming removed 3 bases from V and 0 bases from J, with 12 bases in between. The CDR3 runs 16 residues. The CDR3 loop reads CASSQDKRASYNEQFF. DNA for the CDR3: TGCGCCAGCAGCCAGGATAAGCGGGCCTCCTACAATGAGCAGTTCTTC.

The genes are TRBV25-1 and TRBJ2-1; 9 bases agree with TRBD1. Losses at the gene ends were 4 bases for V and 2 bases for J; bases not matched to a gene: 3. Germline V gives CDR1 MGHDK, CDR2 SYGVNS. The CDR3 covers 15 residues. CDR3 residues: CASSARTGAYNEQFF. CDR3 bases: TGTGCCAGCAGTGCTCGGACAGGGGCCTACAATGAGCAGTTCTTC.

The V and J genes are TRBV30 and TRBJ1-5; D not resolved. Germline V gives CDR1 GTSNPN, CDR2 SVGIG (reference sequence). There are 13 residues in the CDR3. The V end lost 1 base, the J end lost 5 bases, and 9 bases lay between the germline ends. The CDR3 reads CAWSAQEYQPQHF. CDR3 coding DNA: TGTGCCTGGAGTGCGCAGGAATATCAGCCCCAGCATTTT. Together with reference TRBV30 and TRBJ1-5, the CDR3 gives the full variable domain: SQTIHQWPATLVQPVGSPLSLECTVEGTSNPNLYWYRQAAGRGLQLLFYSVGIGQISSEVPQNLSASRPQDRQFILSSKKLLLSDSGFYLCAWSAQEYQPQHFGDGTRLSIL.

The genes are TRBV4-2 and TRBJ2-2; D not certain. From germline, CDR1 is LGHNA and CDR2 YNFKEQ. The V end lost 0 bases, the J end lost 0 bases, and 11 bases lay between the germline ends. The length of the CDR3 is 17 residues. The CDR3, as DNA: TGTGCCAGCAGCCAAGATCCCGACACCGCGAACACCGGGGAGCTGTTTTTT. Protein: CASSQDPDTANTGELFF.

This clonotype showed up just a few times. This likely comes from a read error, as the CDR3 has no conserved phenylalanine or tryptophan at its end. It is unclear where the CDR3 begins or ends on the DNA, so no DNA is shown, and the CDR3 is as TCRdb lists it. The CDR3 reads CASSLIRLTGTS. The chain joins TRBV28 to TRBJ2-7; TRBD1, the table's D call, was not compared with the DNA. The CDR3 region is 12 residues in length, termini included. Germline V gives CDR1 MDHEN, CDR2 SYDVKM.

The V call is TRBV6-5, the J call TRBJ2-3, with 9 bases that match TRBD2. Unmatched junction bases numbered 5, after V lost 6 bases and J lost 1 base. Looked up from germline, CDR1 is MNHEY and CDR2 is SVGAGI. This CDR3 is built from 15 residues. The CDR3 region is CASSESGGRTDTQYF. Written as DNA, the CDR3 is TGTGCCAGCAGCGAGAGCGGGGGGCGCACAGATACGCAGTATTTT.

J is TRBJ1-6 and V is TRBV10-3; TRBD1 matches at 8 bases. The CDR3 covers 16 residues. Germline V gives CDR1 ENHRY, CDR2 SYGVKD. The V gene end was trimmed by 4 bases and the J gene end by 6 bases; junction bases not matched to a gene: 8. The CDR3 sequence: CAISGTGTIGNSPLHF. CDR3 nucleotides: TGTGCCATCAGTGGGACAGGGACGATCGGTAATTCACCCCTCCACTTT.

This sequence joins TRBV7-3 and TRBJ2-3; 10 bases fit TRBD1. The CDR3 runs to 18 residues. Trimming at V came to 5 bases and at J to 4 bases, leaving 15 bases not matched to a gene. Germline CDR1 and CDR2: SGHTA and FQGTGA. The CDR3 DNA follows: TGTGCCAGCAGCCGGCCCCACGGACAGGGGGTTTTGGCAGATACGCAGTATTTT. Amino acids: CASSRPHGQGVLADTQYF.

This clonotype was seen more than once but under ten times. The chain employs TRBV20-1 and TRBJ2-4; 8 positions agree with TRBD2. From germline, CDR1 is DFQATT and CDR2 SNEGSKA (reference sequence). V was pared by 0 bases and J by 14 bases, with 12 bases of the junction left unmatched. CDR3 length equals 14 residues. In DNA form, the CDR3 reads TGCAGTGCTAGAGATGCAGCGGGGGACCTCATAGAGTACTTC. Encoded protein: CSARDAAGDLIEYF.

The chain has TRBV6-2 or TRBV6-3 and TRBJ2-6; TRBD2 is a possible D gene (5 bases). Trimming removed 5 bases at V and 2 bases at J, with 10 bases between. CDR1 is MNHEY, CDR2 SVGEGT, per germline. The CDR3 sequence is 15 residues long. The CDR3 protein is CASSKDSAGANVLTF. DNA for the CDR3: TGTGCCAGCAGTAAGGACTCGGCTGGGGCCAACGTCCTGACTTTC.

The V and J genes are TRBV6-2 or TRBV6-3 and TRBJ2-2, with 8 bases identical to TRBD2. The CDR3 is 16 residues long. The V and J ends lost 2 bases and 4 bases, in that order; junction bases with no gene match: 6. CDR1 and CDR2 (germline): MNHEY, SVGEGT. The CDR3 loop reads CASSYERGTATGELFF. In nucleotides, the CDR3 is TGTGCCAGCAGTTACGAGCGGGGGACCGCCACCGGGGAGCTGTTTTTT.

This clonotype was counted a few times. The CDR3 loop reads CASRFAYEQYF. The CDR3 DNA is TGCGCCAGCAGGTTCGCGTACGAGCAGTACTTC. The chain is built from TRBV5-1 and TRBJ2-7, with unresolved D. The CDR3 length is 11 residues. Germline CDR1 SGHRS, CDR2 YFSETQ. Deletions cut 5 bases from V and 4 bases from J, with 7 bases between.

This chain links TRBV12-3 or TRBV12-4 with TRBJ1-2; unclear D gene. Trimming pared 3 bases from V and 8 bases from J, leaving 13 bases between. The CDR3 contains 13 residues. The CDR3 protein is CASSFNSLRGYTF. In DNA form, the CDR3 reads TGTGCCAGCAGTTTTAACAGCTTGAGGGGCTACACCTTC.

This clonotype was recorded at least ten times. The chain couples TRBV7-2 to TRBJ1-2; 9 bases fit TRBD1. J gave up 5 bases and V 3 bases, and 4 bases lay outside the gene matches. Germline V lookup: CDR1 SGHTA, CDR2 FQGNSA. This CDR3 is 14 amino acids long. CDR3 DNA sequence: TGTGCCAGCAGCTTCCGGGACAGGGTGTATGGCTACACCTTC. Translated, it gives CASSFRDRVYGYTF. The full variable domain, completed using reference TRBV7-2 and TRBJ1-2, is GAGVSQSPSNKVTEKGKDVELRCDPISGHTALYWYRQSLGQGLEFLIYFQGNSAPDKSGLPSDRFSAERTGGSVSTLTIQRTQQEDSAVYLCASSFRDRVYGYTFGSGTRLTVV.

On this clonotype: Relative to the germline gene, one junction end is altered; a read error may explain this. The V and J genes are TRBV5-1 and TRBJ2-1; 8 bases are shared with TRBD2. The CDR3 runs to 12 residues. Germline CDR1 and CDR2: SGHRS and YFSETQ. The CDR3: CDSSSALGGEFF. DNA of the CDR3: TGCGACAGCAGCTCCGCCCTCGGGGGGGAGTTCTTC.

This clonotype was observed a few times. The chain couples TRBV7-9 to TRBJ1-5; maybe TRBD1 (6 bases). V was shortened by 3 bases and J by 3 bases, with 18 bases between the two germline ends. The CDR3 runs to 17 residues. The germline CDR1 and CDR2 sequences are SEHNR and FQNEAQ (reference sequence). The CDR3 DNA reads TGTGCCAGCAGCTTGGCGAGGACAGCGGGGGACAATCAGCCCCAGCATTTT. Its translation: CASSLARTAGDNQPQHF.

This clonotype was detected a few times. The rearrangement links TRBV5-6 to TRBJ2-7; D remains ambiguous. Deletions cut 3 bases from V and 0 bases from J, with 7 bases between. Germline CDR1 is SGHDT and CDR2 is YYEEEE. CDR3 length equals 13 residues. The CDR3, as DNA: TGTGCCAGCAGCTCGACGAGCTCCTACGAGCAGTACGTC. Translation gives CASSSTSSYEQYV.

V gene TRBV27 combines with J gene TRBJ2-4; TRBD2 is a possible D gene (5 bases). The CDR3 runs 14 residues. The V end was cut by 8 bases, the J end by 9 bases, with 20 bases between. Germline V gene lookup returns CDR1 MNHEY and CDR2 SMNVEV (reference sequence). CDR3 DNA sequence: TGTGCCAGCCCGGCTTGGACTCATGGAGGCATTCAGTACTTC. It is translated as CASPAWTHGGIQYF.

This chain joins TRBV6-6 and TRBJ1-5; D remains unclear. The CDR3 spans 15 residues. Germline V CDR1 and CDR2: MNHNY, SVGAGI (reference sequence). V was clipped by 2 bases and J by 6 bases, with 14 bases between them. CDR3 loop: CASSYPQALSQPQHF. CDR3 coding DNA: TGTGCCAGCAGTTACCCCCAGGCCCTGAGTCAGCCCCAGCATTTT.

This clonotype was counted between two and nine times. V gene TRBV10-3 combines with J gene TRBJ1-6; the match to TRBD1 covers 10 bases. Germline V gene lookup returns CDR1 ENHRY and CDR2 SYGVKD. Trimming cost V 7 bases and J 7 bases; bases outside gene matches: 4. CDR3 length equals 14 residues. CDR3 nucleotide sequence: TGTGCCATCAACCCGGGACAGGGGAATTCACCCCTCCACTTT. This translates into CAINPGQGNSPLHF.

The chain couples TRBV9 to TRBJ2-5, with 9 bases matching TRBD2. The length of the CDR3 is 16 residues. The germline CDR1 and CDR2 sequences are SGDLS and YYNGEE. J was trimmed by 5 bases and V by 4 bases; bases with no gene match: 12. The CDR3 sequence: CASSSFGSGGSETQYF. CDR3 nucleotide sequence: TGTGCCAGCAGCTCTTTTGGAAGCGGGGGGTCGGAGACCCAGTACTTC.

The table lists this clonotype with a few counts. The genes are TRBV20-1 and TRBJ2-2; TRBD2 matches at 7 bases. V dropped 2 bases and J dropped 0; count of bases not matched to a gene: 3. The CDR3 runs to 15 residues. Per the germline V gene, CDR1 is DFQATT and CDR2 is SNEGSKA (reference sequence). CDR3 sequence reads: CSARLAASNTGELFF. The CDR3 nucleotides are TGCAGTGCTAGACTAGCGGCCTCGAACACCGGGGAGCTGTTTTTT.

This sequence joins TRBV4-1 and TRBJ1-2; D is unclear. From germline, CDR1 is MGHRA and CDR2 YSYEKL. V was cut by 3 bases and J by 7 bases, with 15 bases left in between. CDR3 length: 14 amino acids. CDR3 nucleotide sequence: TGCGCCAGCAGCCATGCCGGGCTCGGCGTTGGCTACACCTTC. Translation: CASSHAGLGVGYTF.

This clonotype came up a few times. The CDR3 sequence: CASRLDRVHQPQHF. CDR3 sequence (DNA): TGTGCCAGCAGGCTCGACAGGGTCCATCAGCCCCAGCATTTT. The chain joins TRBV7-7 to TRBJ1-5; 7 bases map to TRBD1. The CDR3 contains 14 residues. After removal of 6 bases from V and 5 bases from J, the junction contained 7 bases not matched to a gene. Germline assignment: CDR1 SSHAT and CDR2 FNYEAQ (reference sequence).

This clonotype was observed a handful of times. The chain recombines TRBV4-2 with TRBJ2-3; D might be TRBD1 or TRBD2, each matching 5 bases. Germline assignment: CDR1 LGHNA and CDR2 YNFKEQ. The ends were cut back, 1 base at V and 5 bases at J, with 19 bases in the middle. The length of the CDR3 is 17 residues. Written as DNA, the CDR3 is TGTGCCAGCAGCCAAGCCGGGACCGGGGCGTTGGGAGATACGCAGTATTTT. Translation gives CASSQAGTGALGDTQYF.

The rearrangement joins TRBV5-1 to TRBJ2-2, with 12 bases matching TRBD1. Germline values: CDR1 SGHRS, CDR2 YFSETQ. The CDR3 contains 17 residues. Unmatched junction bases numbered 6, after V lost 4 bases and J lost 2 bases. CDR3 bases: TGCGCCAGCAGCCCCGGGACAGGGGGCTTCAACACCGGGGAGCTGTTTTTT. Translation gives CASSPGTGGFNTGELFF. Supplemented by reference TRBV5-1 and TRBJ2-2, the full variable domain reads KAGVTQTPRYLIKTRGQQVTLSCSPISGHRSVSWYQQTPGQGLQFLFEYFSETQRNKGNFPGRFSGRQFSNSRSEMNVSTLELGDSALYLCASSPGTGGFNTGELFFGEGSRLTVL.

This clonotype was recorded at least ten times. The chain joins TRBV6-2 or TRBV6-3 to TRBJ2-5; no firm D call. The CDR3 extends over 12 amino acids. Germline V gene sequence: CDR1 MNHEY, CDR2 SVGEGT. V was shortened by 2 bases and J by 6 bases, with 7 bases between the two germline ends. CDR3 amino acids: CASSYPEQTQYF. The CDR3 DNA is TGTGCCAGCAGTTACCCGGAACAGACCCAGTACTTC.